The clone carrying this T cell receptor beta chain has only a few counts. Antigen specificity is unknown. The data stem from a study of cytomegalovirus exposure and HLA in healthy donors. Study-wide points: Rates of TCR association differed by HLA locus in a later analysis, with DRB1 highest and HLA-C lowest. With high specificity and sensitivity, the classifier reportedly diagnosed cytomegalovirus status.

From germline, CDR1 is MDHEN and CDR2 SYDVKM. The junction had 8 bases not matched to a gene; V was cut back by 9 bases and J by 2 bases. The CDR3 loop spans 15 amino acids. The PCR made use of 60 Vbeta and 13 Jbeta primers. Profiled with immunoSEQ multiplex PCR; TCRdb holds only in-frame clones, not every one. The sample has about 120,000 clones, around 76% seen once; the top ten hold roughly 30%. Source material: PBMCs. The chain couples TRBV28 to TRBJ2-3, with TRBD2 matching 10 bases. This clonotype was sampled from a man aged 55 to 70 in good health and CMV-seropositive. Written as DNA, the CDR3 is TGTGCCAGTACCAGCGGGAGGGGGTTCACAGATACGCAGTATTTT. Translating gives CASTSGRGFTDTQYF.